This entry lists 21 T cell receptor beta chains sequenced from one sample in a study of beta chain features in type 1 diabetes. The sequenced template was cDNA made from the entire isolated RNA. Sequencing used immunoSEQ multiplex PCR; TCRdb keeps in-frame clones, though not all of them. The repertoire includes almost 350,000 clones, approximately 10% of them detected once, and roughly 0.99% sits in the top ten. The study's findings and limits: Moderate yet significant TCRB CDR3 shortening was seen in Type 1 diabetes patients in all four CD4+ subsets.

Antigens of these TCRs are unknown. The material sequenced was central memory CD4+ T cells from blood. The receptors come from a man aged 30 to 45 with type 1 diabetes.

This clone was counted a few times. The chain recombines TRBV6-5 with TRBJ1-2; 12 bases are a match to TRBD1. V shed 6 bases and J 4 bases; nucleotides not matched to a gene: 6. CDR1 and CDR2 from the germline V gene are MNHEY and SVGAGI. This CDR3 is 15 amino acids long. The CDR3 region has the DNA TGTGCCAGCAGGGCCGGGACAGGGGGCGGCTATGGCTACACCTTC. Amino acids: CASRAGTGGGYGYTF.

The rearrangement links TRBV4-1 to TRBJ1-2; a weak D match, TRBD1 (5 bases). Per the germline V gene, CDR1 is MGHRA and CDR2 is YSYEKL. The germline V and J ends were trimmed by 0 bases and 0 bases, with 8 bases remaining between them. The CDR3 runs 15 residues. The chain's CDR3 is CASSQEGVSNYGYTF. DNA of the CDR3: TGCGCCAGCAGCCAAGAGGGGGTTTCTAACTATGGCTACACCTTC.

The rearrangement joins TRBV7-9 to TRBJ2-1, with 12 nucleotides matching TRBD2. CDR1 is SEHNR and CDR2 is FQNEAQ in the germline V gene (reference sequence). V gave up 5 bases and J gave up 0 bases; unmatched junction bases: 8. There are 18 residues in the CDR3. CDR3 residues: CASSPGLAGGSSYNEQFF. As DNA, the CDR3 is TGTGCCAGCAGCCCGGGACTAGCGGGCGGCTCCTCCTACAATGAGCAGTTCTTC. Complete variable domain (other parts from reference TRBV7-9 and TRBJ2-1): DTGVSQNPRHKITKRGQNVTFRCDPISEHNRLYWYRQTLGQGPEFLTYFQNEAQLEKSRLLSDRFSAERPKGSFSTLEIQRTEQGDSAMYLCASSPGLAGGSSYNEQFFGPGTRLTVL.

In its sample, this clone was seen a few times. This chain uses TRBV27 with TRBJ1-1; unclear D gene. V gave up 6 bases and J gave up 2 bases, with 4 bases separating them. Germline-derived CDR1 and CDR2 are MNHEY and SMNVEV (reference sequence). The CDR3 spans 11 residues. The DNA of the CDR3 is TGTGCCAGCAGATTCAACACTGAAGCTTTCTTT. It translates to CASRFNTEAFF.

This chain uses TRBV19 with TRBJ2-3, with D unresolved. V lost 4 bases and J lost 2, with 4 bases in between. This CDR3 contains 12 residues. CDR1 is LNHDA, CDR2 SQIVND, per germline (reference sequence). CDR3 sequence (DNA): TGTGCCAGTAGTAGGGACACAGATACGCAGTATTTT. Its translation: CASSRDTDTQYF.

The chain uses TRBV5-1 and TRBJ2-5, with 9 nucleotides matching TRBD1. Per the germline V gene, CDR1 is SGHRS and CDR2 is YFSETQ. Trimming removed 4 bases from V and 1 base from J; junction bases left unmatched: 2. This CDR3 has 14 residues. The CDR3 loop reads CASSPGQGQETQYF. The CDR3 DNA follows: TGCGCCAGCAGCCCGGGACAGGGCCAAGAGACCCAGTACTTC.

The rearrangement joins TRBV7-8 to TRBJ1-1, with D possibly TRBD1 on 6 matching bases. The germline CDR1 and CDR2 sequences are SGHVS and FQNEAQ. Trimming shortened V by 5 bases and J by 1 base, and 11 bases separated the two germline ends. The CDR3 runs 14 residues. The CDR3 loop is CASSPETGNTEAFF. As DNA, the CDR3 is TGTGCCAGCAGCCCAGAGACAGGGAACACTGAAGCTTTCTTT.

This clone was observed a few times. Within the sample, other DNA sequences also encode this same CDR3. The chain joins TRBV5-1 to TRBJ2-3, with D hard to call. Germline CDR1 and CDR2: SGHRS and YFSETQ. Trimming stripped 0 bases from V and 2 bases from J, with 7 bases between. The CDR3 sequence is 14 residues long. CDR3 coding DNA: TGCGCCAGCAGCTTGGGGGCAGTCACAGATACGCAGTATTTT. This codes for CASSLGAVTDTQYF.

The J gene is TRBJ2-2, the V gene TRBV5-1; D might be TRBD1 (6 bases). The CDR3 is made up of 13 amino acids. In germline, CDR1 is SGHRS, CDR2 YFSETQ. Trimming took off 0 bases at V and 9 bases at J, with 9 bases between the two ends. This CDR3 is CASSLGRDRELFF. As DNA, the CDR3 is TGCGCCAGCAGCTTGGGCCGGGACAGGGAGCTGTTTTTT.

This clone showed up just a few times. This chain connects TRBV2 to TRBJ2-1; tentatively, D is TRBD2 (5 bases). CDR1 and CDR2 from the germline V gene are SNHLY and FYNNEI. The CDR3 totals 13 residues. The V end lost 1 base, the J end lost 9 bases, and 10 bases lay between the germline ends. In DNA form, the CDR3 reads TGTGCCAGCAGTGAAGATCTTCGGGGTGAGCAGTTCTTC. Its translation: CASSEDLRGEQFF.

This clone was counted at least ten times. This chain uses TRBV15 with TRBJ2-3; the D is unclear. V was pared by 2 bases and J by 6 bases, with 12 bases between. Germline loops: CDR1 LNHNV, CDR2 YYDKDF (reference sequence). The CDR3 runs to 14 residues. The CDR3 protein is CATSRNPHADTQYF. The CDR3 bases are TGTGCCACCAGCAGAAACCCCCACGCGGATACGCAGTATTTT.

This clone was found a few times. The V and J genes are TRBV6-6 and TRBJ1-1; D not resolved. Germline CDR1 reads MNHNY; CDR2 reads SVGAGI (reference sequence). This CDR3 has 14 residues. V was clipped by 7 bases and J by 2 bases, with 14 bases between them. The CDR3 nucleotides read TGTGCCAGCACATTGGGGTCCCCTAACACTGAAGCTTTCTTT. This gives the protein CASTLGSPNTEAFF.

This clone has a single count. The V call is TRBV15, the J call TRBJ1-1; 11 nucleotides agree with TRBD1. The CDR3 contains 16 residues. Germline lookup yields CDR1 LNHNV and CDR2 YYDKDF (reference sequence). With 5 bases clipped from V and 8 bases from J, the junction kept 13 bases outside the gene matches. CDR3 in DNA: TGTGCCACCAGCCTCAGGGACAGGGGGAGCAAGGCAGAAGCTTTCTTT. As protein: CATSLRDRGSKAEAFF.

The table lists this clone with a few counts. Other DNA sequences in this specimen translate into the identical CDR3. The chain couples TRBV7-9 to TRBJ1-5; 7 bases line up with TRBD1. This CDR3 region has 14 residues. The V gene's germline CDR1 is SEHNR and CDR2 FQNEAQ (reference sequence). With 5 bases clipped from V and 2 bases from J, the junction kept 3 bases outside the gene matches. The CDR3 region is CASSPDRGNQPQHF. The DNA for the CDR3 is TGTGCCAGCAGCCCTGACAGGGGCAATCAGCCCCAGCATTTT.

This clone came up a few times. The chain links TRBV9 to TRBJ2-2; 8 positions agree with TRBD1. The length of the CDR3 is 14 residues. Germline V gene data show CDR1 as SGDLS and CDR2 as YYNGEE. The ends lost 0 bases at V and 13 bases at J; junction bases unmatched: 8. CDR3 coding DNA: TGTGCCAGCAGCGTAGGGAGTGTGGGACAGGTGCTGTTTTTT. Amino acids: CASSVGSVGQVLFF.

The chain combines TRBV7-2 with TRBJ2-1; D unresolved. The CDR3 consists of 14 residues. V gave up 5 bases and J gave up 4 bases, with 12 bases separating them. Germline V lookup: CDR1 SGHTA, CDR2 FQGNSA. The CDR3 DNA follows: TGTGCCAGCAGCCCGAGACCGGAGTACAATGAGCAGTTCTTC. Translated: CASSPRPEYNEQFF.

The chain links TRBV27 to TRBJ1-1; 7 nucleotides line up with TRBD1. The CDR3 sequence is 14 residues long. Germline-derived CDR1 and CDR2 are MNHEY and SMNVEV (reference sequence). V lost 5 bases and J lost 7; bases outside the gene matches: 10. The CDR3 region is CASSPRQGGFEAFF. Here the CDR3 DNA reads TGTGCCAGCAGTCCCAGACAGGGAGGTTTTGAAGCTTTCTTT.

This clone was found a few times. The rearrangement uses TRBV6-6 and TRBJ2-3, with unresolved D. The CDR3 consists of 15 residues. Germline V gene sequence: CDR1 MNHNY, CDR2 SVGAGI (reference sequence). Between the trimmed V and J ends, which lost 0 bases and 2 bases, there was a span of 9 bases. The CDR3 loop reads CASSYSQPVTDTQYF. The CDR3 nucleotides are TGTGCCAGCAGTTACTCACAGCCTGTCACAGATACGCAGTATTTT.

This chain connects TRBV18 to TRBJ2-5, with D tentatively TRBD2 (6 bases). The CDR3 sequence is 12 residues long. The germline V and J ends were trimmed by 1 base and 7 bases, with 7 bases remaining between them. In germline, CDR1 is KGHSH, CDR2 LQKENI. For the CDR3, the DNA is TGTGCCAGCTCACCACAGGAGGGGACCCAGTACTTC. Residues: CASSPQEGTQYF.

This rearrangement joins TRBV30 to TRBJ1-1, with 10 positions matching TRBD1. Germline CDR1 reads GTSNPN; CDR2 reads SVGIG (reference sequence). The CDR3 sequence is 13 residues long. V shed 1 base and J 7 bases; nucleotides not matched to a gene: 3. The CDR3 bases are TGTGCCTGGAGTGGACAGGGGGCTGGTGAAGCTTTCTTT. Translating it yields CAWSGQGAGEAFF.

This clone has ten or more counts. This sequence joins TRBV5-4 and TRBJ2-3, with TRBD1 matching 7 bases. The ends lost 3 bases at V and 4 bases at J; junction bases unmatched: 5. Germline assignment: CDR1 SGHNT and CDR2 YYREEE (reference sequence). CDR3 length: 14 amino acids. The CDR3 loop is CASSSRDSADTQYF. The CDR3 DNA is TGTGCCAGCAGCTCCCGGGACAGCGCAGATACGCAGTATTTT. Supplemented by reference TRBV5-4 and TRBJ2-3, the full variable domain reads ETGVTQSPTHLIKTRGQQVTLRCSSQSGHNTVSWYQQALGQGPQFIFQYYREEENGRGNFPPRFSGLQFPNYSSELNVNALELDDSALYLCASSSRDSADTQYFGPGTRLTVL.